This T cell receptor (beta chain) was retrieved from a study of blood T cells in healthy people across ages. Notes on the study in general: Researchers said unsorted PBMCs prevented a conclusive naive versus antigen-experienced comparison.

The germline V and J ends were trimmed by 3 bases and 0 bases, with 8 bases remaining between them. The CDR3 is made up of 13 amino acids. The V gene's germline CDR1 is DFQATT and CDR2 SNEGSKA (reference sequence). This clonotype was detected only a few times. The antigen remains unidentified. A sample-barcoded 5' primer and a J-beta primer mix were used in a second PCR of about 6 to 11 cycles. The template-switch adaptor, which had 12 random nucleotides, put a tag on each cDNA molecule. Per sample, CDR3-containing paired-end reads numbered at least 3 million. Each CDR3 protein gets one entry after TCRdb re-called the 5' RACE reads with MiXCR. The sample lists about 1.1 million distinct CDR3 sequences; 30% to 40% were seen once.

The chain combines TRBV20-1 with TRBJ1-1; D is perhaps TRBD1 (5 bases). The sequenced material came from blood. The receptor was derived from a man in his late teens or twenties in good health. The CDR3 DNA reads TGCAGTGCTAGCGGGGCGGTGAACACTGAAGCTTTCTTT. This codes for CSASGAVNTEAFF.